This T cell receptor (beta chain) was documented in a study of beta chain features in type 1 diabetes. General study points: Diminished insertions and augmented deletions at VDJ junctions characterized type 1 diabetes patients. There was a possibility that cDNA sequencing over-represented cells with high TCR expression. Shorter TCRB CDR3s, moderately but significantly so, were found in Type 1 diabetes patients in all four CD4+ subsets.

In the case of this clone: Its antigen is not identified.

Unmatched junction bases numbered 13, after V lost 6 bases and J lost 8 bases. From germline, CDR1 is SQVTM and CDR2 ANQGSEA. The CDR3 runs 13 residues. Every participating donor gave one draw, a heparinised blood sample averaging roughly 0.12 L. Via the markers CD45RO/CCR7/CD25/CD127/CD95/CD27, stem cell-like memory, regulatory, central memory and naive CD4+ cells were sorted. Since all of the isolated RNA was reverse transcribed, expressed TCRB transcripts were what got sequenced. Profiled with immunoSEQ multiplex PCR; TCRdb holds only in-frame clones, not every one. The sample comprises hundreds of thousands of clones, roughly 15% of which are singletons, and approximately 0.015% rests with the top ten.

Sequenced: naive CD4+ T cells from blood. The receptor comes from a young man with type 1 diabetes. This sequence joins TRBV29-1 and TRBJ2-7; TRBD2 matches at 7 bases. The DNA for the CDR3 is TGCAGCGTCTTGAATTTCGGGGGGAATCAGCAGTACTTC. Amino acid sequence: CSVLNFGGNQQYF.